In its sample, the clone carrying this T cell receptor (beta chain) was seen many times. Its antigen is currently unknown. This sample is part of a study of blood T cells in healthy people across ages. Study context: Template switching captured about one barcoded beta molecule per two T cells. General study findings and limits: A greater number of naive CD4+ cells and higher diversity distinguished long-lived donors from aged donors.

It was with a sample-barcoded 5' primer and a J-beta primer mix that a second PCR of about 6 to 12 cycles was run. Each single sample gave us at least 2.5 million CDR3-containing paired-end reads. TCRdb redid the calling of the 5' RACE reads with MiXCR, one entry per CDR3 protein. The sample lists hundreds of thousands of distinct CDR3 sequences; 29% were seen once. The CDR3 extends over 14 amino acids. V trimming: 5 bases; J trimming: 3 bases; junction bases outside the gene matches: 5. CDR1 MNHEY and CDR2 SVGEGT come from the germline V gene. The specimen sequenced was blood. The rearrangement uses TRBV6-2 or TRBV6-3 and TRBJ2-7; the match to TRBD2 covers 9 bases. This TCR derives from a woman at least 80 years old in good health. CDR3 region: CASSGLAHFYEQYF. The CDR3 DNA sequence: TGTGCCAGCAGTGGACTAGCGCATTTCTACGAGCAGTACTTC.